The 23 T cell receptor beta chains below all came from one sample that was sequenced in a study of T cell responses to AZD1222 COVID-19 vaccine. The assay was immunoSEQ multiplex PCR, and TCRdb's table has in-frame clones only and misses some. The sample shows about 190,000 clones, about 94% of them seen only once. Specimen: peripheral blood, collected on day 0 of AZD1222 vaccination. Receptors were obtained from an adult in good health.

The J gene is TRBJ2-2, the V gene TRBV28; D is unclear. Germline V gene lookup returns CDR1 MDHEN and CDR2 SYDVKM. Trimming left V 3 bases short and J 2 bases short, with 13 bases between. The CDR3 is made up of 16 amino acids. The CDR3 DNA sequence: TGTGCCAGCAGTTTCCTTCGACGAGTTAACACCGGGGAGCTGTTTTTT. Translating gives CASSFLRRVNTGELFF.

V usage is TRBV29-1 and J usage is TRBJ1-1, with TRBD1 as a possible D gene (6 bases). This CDR3 is 13 amino acids long. CDR1 and CDR2 (germline): SQVTM, ANQGSEA. The V and J ends lost 5 bases and 4 bases respectively, with 14 bases between them. The CDR3 is CSVWTQGGTEAFF. DNA for the CDR3: TGCAGCGTTTGGACACAGGGAGGCACTGAAGCTTTCTTT.

The gene calls are TRBV6-4 and TRBJ2-1; a weak D match, TRBD2 (5 bases). The CDR3 totals 15 residues. Germline V gene data show CDR1 as MRHNA and CDR2 as SNTAGT. V was trimmed by 3 bases and J by 6 bases, leaving 15 bases between them. CDR3 DNA sequence: TGTGCCAGCAGTGAGGGTCTAGCCGGCGCCAATGAGCAGTTCTTC. This codes for CASSEGLAGANEQFF.

V usage is TRBV30 and J usage is TRBJ1-1; D uncertain. V lost 4 bases, J lost 1 base, and 10 bases lay in between. Germline V CDR1 and CDR2: GTSNPN, SVGIG (reference sequence). The CDR3 runs to 13 residues. The CDR3 region has the DNA TGTGCCTGGAAACAATCTGGGAACACTGAAGCTTTCTTT. Protein sequence: CAWKQSGNTEAFF.

J is TRBJ2-1 and V is TRBV30, with D perhaps TRBD2 (6 bases). With 0 bases removed from V and 7 bases from J, the gap between germline ends came to 10 bases. The CDR3 spans 13 residues. Germline-derived CDR1 and CDR2 are GTSNPN and SVGIG (reference sequence). The CDR3 DNA is TGTGCCTGGAGTGTAGGAGGGAGTAATGAGCAGTTCTTC. Translation: CAWSVGGSNEQFF.

This chain uses TRBV3-1 (or the pseudogene TRBV3-2) with TRBJ2-1; no clear D gene. V lost 3 bases to trimming and J lost 15 bases, with 15 bases between them. This CDR3 contains 12 residues. The germline V gene encodes CDR1 LGHDT and CDR2 YNNKEL (reference sequence). The CDR3 is CASSQGRQHRFF. The CDR3 DNA is TGTGCCAGCAGCCAGGGCAGGCAGCACCGGTTCTTC.

The genes are TRBV2 and TRBJ2-5; TRBD2 matches 9 bases. CDR3 length: 17 residues. Germline CDR1 SNHLY, CDR2 FYNNEI. Unmatched junction bases numbered 10, after V lost 4 bases and J lost 1 base. CDR3 DNA sequence: TGTGCCAGCAGTGTGGAGCTAGCGGGAACTGGCCAAGAGACCCAGTACTTC. This codes for CASSVELAGTGQETQYF.

This chain joins TRBV9 and TRBJ1-5; no firm D call. Germline CDR1 is SGDLS and CDR2 is YYNGEE. Deletions cut 0 bases from V and 6 bases from J, with 7 bases between. The CDR3 contains 13 residues. CDR3 region: CASSVDGVQPQHF. The CDR3 DNA sequence: TGTGCCAGCAGCGTAGACGGGGTTCAGCCCCAGCATTTT.

The V and J genes are TRBV20-1 and TRBJ2-4; D call uncertain. V was pared by 0 bases and J by 10 bases, with 7 bases between. This CDR3 comprises 11 residues. CDR1 is DFQATT and CDR2 is SNEGSKA in the germline V gene (reference sequence). CDR3 nucleotide sequence: TGCAGTGCTAGAGACCCTGGGATTCAGTACTTC. It encodes CSARDPGIQYF.

The chain employs TRBV27 and TRBJ2-7, with 15 bases fitting TRBD2. CDR1 MNHEY and CDR2 SMNVEV come from the germline V gene (reference sequence). This CDR3 region has 15 residues. V dropped 5 bases and J dropped 4; count of bases not matched to a gene: 3. The CDR3: CASSAGTSGRYEQYF. The CDR3, as DNA: TGTGCCAGCAGTGCCGGGACTAGCGGGAGGTACGAGCAGTACTTC.

This clone was seen a single time. This chain links TRBV5-1 with TRBJ2-7, with 13 bases matching TRBD2. The germline gives CDR1 SGHRS, CDR2 YFSETQ. J lost 4 bases, V lost 4 bases, and 11 bases had no gene match. This CDR3 has 17 amino acids. The CDR3 spells CASSEGLAGSFGYEQYF. CDR3 DNA: TGCGCCAGCAGCGAGGGACTAGCGGGATCCTTTGGGTACGAGCAGTACTTC.

The chain is built from TRBV18 and TRBJ1-4; 7 bases fit TRBD1. Germline loops: CDR1 KGHSH, CDR2 LQKENI. V was pared by 3 bases and J by 8 bases, with 9 bases of the junction left unmatched. The CDR3 contains 15 residues. CDR3 in DNA: TGTGCCAGCTCACCGGTAGAACAGGGGTACGAAAAACTGTTTTTT. Its translation: CASSPVEQGYEKLFF.

This chain joins TRBV30 and TRBJ1-2, with D perhaps TRBD1 (6 bases). The CDR3 runs to 13 residues. Between the trimmed V and J ends, which lost 5 bases and 3 bases, there was a span of 13 bases. Germline assignment: CDR1 GTSNPN and CDR2 SVGIG (reference sequence). DNA for the CDR3: TGTGCCTGGGCGAAGGGGGTCGACTATGGCTACACCTTC. Amino acids: CAWAKGVDYGYTF.

This sequence joins TRBV19 and TRBJ1-1; no definite D call. The CDR3 contains 14 residues. In germline, CDR1 is LNHDA, CDR2 SQIVND (reference sequence). The ends were cut back, 1 base at V and 1 base at J, with 7 bases in the middle. The CDR3 DNA reads TGTGCCAGTAGTATAGCTCAAGCGAACACTGAAGCTTTCTTT. Translating gives CASSIAQANTEAFF.

The J gene is TRBJ1-5, the V gene TRBV10-3; D unresolved. Germline lookup yields CDR1 ENHRY and CDR2 SYGVKD. V was clipped by 3 bases and J by 8 bases, with 8 bases between them. The CDR3 has 12 residues. The CDR3 nucleotides are TGTGCCATCAGTGATCTGGGAAAGCCCCAGCATTTT. Amino acid sequence: CAISDLGKPQHF.

The V gene is TRBV5-6, the J gene TRBJ1-2, with no clear D. Germline V CDR1 and CDR2: SGHDT, YYEEEE. V was clipped by 0 bases and J by 8 bases, with 17 bases between them. The CDR3 totals 15 residues. Here the CDR3 DNA reads TGTGCCAGCAGCTTGGATAGTTTGGCCGGTGTGGGCTACACCTTC. Its translation: CASSLDSLAGVGYTF. Full variable domain (rest looked up from reference TRBV5-6 and TRBJ1-2): DAGVTQSPTHLIKTRGQQVTLRCSPKSGHDTVSWYQQALGQGPQFIFQYYEEEERQRGNFPDRFSGHQFPNYSSELNVNALLLGDSALYLCASSLDSLAGVGYTFGSGTRLTVV.

This rearrangement joins TRBV19 to TRBJ1-1; D possibly corresponds to TRBD1 (6 bases). Germline values: CDR1 LNHDA, CDR2 SQIVND (reference sequence). This CDR3 region has 13 residues. V dropped 3 bases and J dropped 7 bases, with 12 bases sitting between them. The CDR3 loop is CASSIRGLDEAFF. The CDR3 region has the DNA TGTGCCAGTAGTATCAGGGGCCTTGATGAAGCTTTCTTT.

V is TRBV12-3 or TRBV12-4 and J is TRBJ1-2; D gene unclear. The CDR3 loop spans 12 amino acids. Deletions cut 2 bases from V and 8 bases from J, with 9 bases between. DNA of the CDR3: TGTGCCAGCAGTTTACTGGGGTTGGGCTACACCTTC. Translating gives CASSLLGLGYTF.

The chain has TRBV11-2 and TRBJ1-1; no definite D call. This CDR3 region has 14 residues. The germline V and J ends were trimmed by 1 base and 1 base, with 7 bases remaining between them. Per the germline V gene, CDR1 is SGHAT and CDR2 is FQNNGV. The CDR3 nucleotides read TGTGCCAGCAGCTTAGCAAAAGGGAACACTGAAGCTTTCTTT. It encodes CASSLAKGNTEAFF.

The V and J genes are TRBV19 and TRBJ2-7, with TRBD2 matching 7 bases. The CDR3 runs 15 residues. Germline-derived CDR1 and CDR2 are LNHDA and SQIVND (reference sequence). Unmatched junction bases numbered 7, after V lost 3 bases and J lost 2 bases. Here the CDR3 DNA reads TGTGCCAGTAGTATCCCGGGACTACCTCCCTACGAGCAGTACTTC. This gives the protein CASSIPGLPPYEQYF.

V and J are TRBV9 and TRBJ2-1, with 9 bases that match TRBD1. The trim removed 3 bases at V and 3 bases at J, leaving 4 bases unmatched. The CDR3 covers 15 residues. Germline V lookup: CDR1 SGDLS, CDR2 YYNGEE. In DNA, the CDR3 is TGTGCCAGCAGCGGAGGACAGGGGATCTACAATGAGCAGTTCTTC. This sequence encodes CASSGGQGIYNEQFF.

CDR3 protein: CAWSNGGGTQYF. DNA for the CDR3: TGTGCCTGGAGTAATGGCGGGGGGACCCAGTACTTC. V and J are TRBV30 and TRBJ2-5; 7 nucleotides line up with TRBD2. Unmatched junction bases numbered 4, after V lost 2 bases and J lost 7 bases. CDR3 size: 12 residues. Germline CDR1 and CDR2: GTSNPN and SVGIG (reference sequence).

The rearrangement links TRBV7-3 to TRBJ2-7; D is unresolved. V was pared by 5 bases and J by 1 base, with 12 bases between. The germline V gene encodes CDR1 SGHTA and CDR2 FQGTGA. The CDR3 is made up of 14 amino acids. The CDR3 DNA is TGTGCCAGCAGCCCCGGTGTAAATTCCTACGAGCAGTACTTC. Protein: CASSPGVNSYEQYF.